This TCR beta chain is from a study of shared clonotypes between healthy human individuals. About the study: CD8 memory received one plate per donor, CD8 naive two, CD4 memory three and CD4 naive three. Study-wide results and caveats: Incompleteness in sorted-subset sequencing, despite large depth, was shown by rarefaction. Naive subsets, compared against memory subsets, generally had larger estimated richness values.

This CDR3 has 17 amino acids. V lost 4 bases to trimming and J lost 2 bases; unmatched junction nucleotides: 11. Germline values: CDR1 MDHEN, CDR2 SYDVKM. Per the study methods: ImmunoSEQ output lacked quality scores and full-length reads, limiting matched filtering. Produced via immunoSEQ multiplex PCR; TCRdb's table is partial and in-frame only. V and J calls plus clone size are reproduced from that table; the DNA served to infer D and trimming. The top ten clones hold approximately 0.56% of a sample with approximately 1.1 million clones, more than 75% of them seen once. For this clone: The antigen is unknown.

The sequence was obtained from a man aged 18 to 29 in good health. Some clones in this sample may be carry-over from other donors' samples. The source material was memory CD4+ T cells from PBMCs. The subset denotes: CD45RA-negative fraction. The V call is TRBV28, the J call TRBJ2-3; the match to TRBD2 covers 8 bases. CDR3 sequence: CASSSHAGGASTDTQYF. The CDR3 nucleotides read TGTGCCAGCAGTTCCCACGCGGGGGGAGCGTCCACAGATACGCAGTATTTT. The full variable domain, rest sourced from reference TRBV28 and TRBJ2-3, is DVKVTQSSRYLVKRTGEKVFLECVQDMDHENMFWYRQDPGLGLRLIYFSYDVKMKEKGDIPEGYSVSREKKERFSLILESASTNQTSMYLCASSSHAGGASTDTQYFGPGTRLTVL.